These 22 T cell receptor beta chains share one sample of origin, sequenced in a study of T cells after posttransplantation cyclophosphamide. Here immunoSEQ multiplex PCR was the method, and the copy in TCRdb shows in-frame clones only, minus some. The data show over 2,500 clones, around 85% seen once. Sample: CD8+ T cells sorted from PBMCs. All receptors come from a woman aged 45-65 years in good health and a related stem cell transplant donor.

DNA of the CDR3: TGTGCCAGCAGCTTAGCCGGCGGATTAGCGGGAGATGTCGACACAGATACGCAGTATTTT. This encodes CASSLAGGLAGDVDTDTQYF. This rearrangement joins TRBV7-8 to TRBJ2-3; 9 bases match TRBD2. This CDR3 is 20 amino acids long. V was pared by 0 bases and J by 2 bases, with 15 bases of the junction left unmatched. Germline assignment: CDR1 SGHVS and CDR2 FQNEAQ.

The chain joins TRBV28 to TRBJ2-1, with no clear D. The V and J ends lost 3 bases and 4 bases respectively, with 7 bases between them. This CDR3 comprises 13 residues. Per the germline V gene, CDR1 is MDHEN and CDR2 is SYDVKM. The CDR3 DNA follows: TGTGCCAGCAGTTTGAAGCCTTACAATGAGCAGTTCTTC. Translated, it gives CASSLKPYNEQFF.

The chain couples TRBV28 to TRBJ1-5; 8 bases are a match to TRBD1. Germline trimming cut 3 bases from V and 6 bases from J; bases unmatched to any gene: 7. This CDR3 has 15 residues. Germline V gene sequence: CDR1 MDHEN, CDR2 SYDVKM. CDR3 sequence (DNA): TGTGCCAGCAGTTTGGGGCAGGGGGCAATTCAGCCCCAGCATTTT. This gives the protein CASSLGQGAIQPQHF.

The V and J genes are TRBV19 and TRBJ2-7, with D possibly matching TRBD1 (6 bases). The CDR3 contains 12 residues. Trimming took off 4 bases at V and 5 bases at J, with 9 bases between the two ends. Germline CDR1 is LNHDA and CDR2 is SQIVND (reference sequence). CDR3 in DNA: TGTGCCAGTAGTACGGACAGCCACGAGCAGTACTTC. This gives the protein CASSTDSHEQYF.

This chain links TRBV5-1 with TRBJ1-1; 8 bases agree with TRBD1. CDR3 length: 14 amino acids. V was clipped by 4 bases and J by 1 base; unmatched bases: 3. Germline CDR1 is SGHRS and CDR2 is YFSETQ. CDR3 residues: CASSTGQGNTEAFF. CDR3 bases: TGCGCCAGCAGCACAGGACAGGGGAACACTGAAGCTTTCTTT.

CDR3 sequence (DNA): TGTGCCAGCAGCTTAGGATCGACTAGCCATCATCTCAATGAGCAGTTCTTC. This translates into CASSLGSTSHHLNEQFF. The chain links TRBV11-2 to TRBJ2-1; 7 bases agree with TRBD2. With V trimmed by 1 base and J by 6 bases, 12 bases remained unmatched. The CDR3 sequence is 17 residues long. Germline V gene data show CDR1 as SGHAT and CDR2 as FQNNGV.

Concerning this clone itself: Mismatch with germline at one junction end may stem from a read error. V usage is TRBV10-2 and J usage is TRBJ1-1; 7 bases agree with TRBD1. The CDR3 is 12 residues long. Germline V lookup: CDR1 WSHSY, CDR2 SAAADI. This CDR3 reads CATRQGGTGAFF. The CDR3 nucleotides read TGCGCCACCCGACAGGGTGGGACTGGAGCTTTCTTT.

The chain recombines TRBV19 with TRBJ1-1; a weak D match, TRBD1 (6 bases). Trimming removed 1 base from V and 3 bases from J, with 9 bases in between. The CDR3 is 14 residues long. Germline V gives CDR1 LNHDA, CDR2 SQIVND (reference sequence). The CDR3 region is CASSIGQGYTEAFF. The CDR3 coding sequence is TGTGCCAGTAGTATAGGGCAGGGGTACACTGAAGCTTTCTTT.

This clone ranks as large (0.1 to 1%). The chain links TRBV19 to TRBJ2-4; 8 bases match TRBD1. Per the germline V gene, CDR1 is LNHDA and CDR2 is SQIVND (reference sequence). Losses at the gene ends were 1 base for V and 6 bases for J; bases not matched to a gene: 5. This CDR3 spans 15 amino acids. CDR3 nucleotide sequence: TGTGCCAGTAGTATAGTTCAGGGGGCATTAAACATTCAGTACTTC. It translates to CASSIVQGALNIQYF. The whole variable domain, remainder taken from reference TRBV19 and TRBJ2-4, is DGGITQSPKYLFRKEGQNVTLSCEQNLNHDAMYWYRQDPGQGLRLIYYSQIVNDFQKGDIAEGYSVSREKKESFPLTVTSAQKNPTAFYLCASSIVQGALNIQYFGAGTRLSVL.

The V and J genes are TRBV2 and TRBJ1-1; D call uncertain. Per germline, CDR1 SNHLY and CDR2 FYNNEI. Trimming removed 4 bases from V and 0 bases from J, with 9 bases in between. The CDR3 extends over 14 amino acids. The CDR3 coding sequence is TGTGCCAGCAGTGCAGAGGGCTTGAACACTGAAGCTTTCTTT. Amino acids: CASSAEGLNTEAFF.

This clone has only one observation. The rearrangement uses TRBV19 and TRBJ2-1; 8 bases map to TRBD2. Germline trimming cut 6 bases from V and 6 bases from J; bases unmatched to any gene: 4. Germline CDR1 is LNHDA and CDR2 is SQIVND (reference sequence). The CDR3 is 13 residues long. The CDR3 region is CASRVGRANEQFF. As DNA, the CDR3 is TGTGCCAGTAGAGTCGGGAGGGCCAATGAGCAGTTCTTC. The full variable domain, completed using reference TRBV19 and TRBJ2-1, is DGGITQSPKYLFRKEGQNVTLSCEQNLNHDAMYWYRQDPGQGLRLIYYSQIVNDFQKGDIAEGYSVSREKKESFPLTVTSAQKNPTAFYLCASRVGRANEQFFGPGTRLTVL.

The chain links TRBV6-5 to TRBJ2-7; a weak D match, TRBD2 (5 bases). Germline values: CDR1 MNHEY, CDR2 SVGAGI. The CDR3 extends over 14 amino acids. The V end was cut by 7 bases, the J end by 5 bases, with 18 bases between. The CDR3 reads CASNSNGVYDEQYF. The CDR3 DNA reads as TGTGCCAGCAATTCAAACGGGGTGTATGACGAGCAGTACTTC.

This chain links TRBV30 with TRBJ1-2, with TRBD1 identical over 9 bases. V shed 3 bases, J shed 6 bases, and the junction held 5 bases outside the gene matches. Germline values: CDR1 GTSNPN, CDR2 SVGIG (reference sequence). This CDR3 region has 13 residues. The CDR3 DNA reads as TGTGCCTGGAGGGACAGGGGTTGGGATGGCTACACCTTC. It codes for CAWRDRGWDGYTF. The full variable domain, its missing parts supplied by reference TRBV30 and TRBJ1-2, is SQTIHQWPATLVQPVGSPLSLECTVEGTSNPNLYWYRQAAGRGLQLLFYSVGIGQISSEVPQNLSASRPQDRQFILSSKKLLLSDSGFYLCAWRDRGWDGYTFGSGTRLTVV.

The genes are TRBV5-1 and TRBJ2-7, with 8 bases that match TRBD1. With V trimmed by 0 bases and J by 6 bases, 5 bases remained unmatched. The CDR3 is 14 amino acids. CDR1 SGHRS and CDR2 YFSETQ come from the germline V gene. In DNA, the CDR3 is TGCGCCAGCAGCTTGGGGACAGGGTTATCCGAGCAGTACTTC. It codes for CASSLGTGLSEQYF.

The V call is TRBV30, the J call TRBJ2-1; the D is unclear. The V gene's germline CDR1 is GTSNPN and CDR2 SVGIG (reference sequence). V was clipped by 3 bases and J by 5 bases, with 11 bases between them. The CDR3 covers 13 residues. The DNA of the CDR3 is TGTGCCTGGAGCGCTACCCAAAACAATGAGCAGTTCTTC. Residues: CAWSATQNNEQFF.

The rearrangement links TRBV6-5 to TRBJ1-1, with 7 bases identical to TRBD1. This CDR3 comprises 13 residues. Germline V CDR1 and CDR2: MNHEY, SVGAGI. The trim removed 6 bases at V and 1 base at J, leaving 2 bases unmatched. In DNA form, the CDR3 reads TGTGCCAGCAGGGGGACAGCGAACACTGAAGCTTTCTTT. Its translation: CASRGTANTEAFF.

This chain links TRBV19 with TRBJ2-7, with D hard to call. With 4 bases removed from V and 2 bases from J, the gap between germline ends came to 9 bases. Germline V CDR1 and CDR2: LNHDA, SQIVND (reference sequence). The CDR3 is 13 residues long. CDR3 in DNA: TGTGCCAGTAGTAAATATACGGCCTACGAGCAGTACTTC. This sequence encodes CASSKYTAYEQYF. The whole variable domain, remainder taken from reference TRBV19 and TRBJ2-7, is DGGITQSPKYLFRKEGQNVTLSCEQNLNHDAMYWYRQDPGQGLRLIYYSQIVNDFQKGDIAEGYSVSREKKESFPLTVTSAQKNPTAFYLCASSKYTAYEQYFGPGTRLTVT.

This clone is categorized as large. V gene TRBV5-6 combines with J gene TRBJ2-3; D is ambiguous. From germline, CDR1 is SGHDT and CDR2 YYEEEE. The V end was cut by 3 bases, the J end by 6 bases, with 8 bases between. This CDR3 comprises 12 residues. The DNA for the CDR3 is TGTGCCAGCAGCTCCCTTTCCGATACGCAGTATTTT. Its protein is CASSSLSDTQYF.

The V and J genes are TRBV5-5 and TRBJ1-5; unclear D gene. CDR3 size: 15 residues. V dropped 1 base and J dropped 0 bases, with 8 bases sitting between them. CDR1 SGHKS and CDR2 YYEKEE come from the germline V gene (reference sequence). The CDR3 reads CASSLTEYSNQPQHF. The CDR3 DNA sequence: TGTGCCAGCAGCTTGACGGAGTATAGCAATCAGCCCCAGCATTTT.

As DNA, the CDR3 is TGTGCCAGCAGCGGGACAGACCTCCGTTACGAGCAGTACTTC. Protein sequence: CASSGTDLRYEQYF. V and J are TRBV7-8 and TRBJ2-7; 7 nucleotides agree with TRBD1. The CDR3 is made up of 14 amino acids. V gave up 5 bases and J gave up 4 bases; unmatched junction bases: 8. Germline CDR1 reads SGHVS; CDR2 reads FQNEAQ.

The rearrangement uses TRBV30 and TRBJ2-7, with 11 bases aligning to TRBD1. Germline CDR1 GTSNPN, CDR2 SVGIG (reference sequence). This CDR3 is built from 15 residues. V shed 1 base, J shed 5 bases, and the junction held 7 bases outside the gene matches. The CDR3 DNA reads as TGTGCCTGGAGTGACCGCGGGACAGGGGGGAACGAGCAGTACTTC. It specifies CAWSDRGTGGNEQYF.

The chain employs TRBV19 and TRBJ2-3; D is ambiguous. V was shortened by 3 bases and J by 0 bases, with 10 bases between the two germline ends. The CDR3 spans 15 residues. Per germline, CDR1 LNHDA and CDR2 SQIVND (reference sequence). CDR3 nucleotide sequence: TGTGCCAGTAGTATTGGGCAGGTCAGCACAGATACGCAGTATTTT. This translates into CASSIGQVSTDTQYF.